These 32 T cell receptor beta chains came from one sample sequenced in a study of CD8 T cells in Susac syndrome. Reverse transcription of roughly 0.5 to 1 ug RNA was performed with random hexamers. One entry per CDR3 protein, called by TCRdb with MiXCR from the immunoSEQ multiplex PCR reads. The data show over 100,000 distinct CDR3 sequences, nearly 96% seen once. Material for sequencing was CD4+ T cells from PBMCs. Receptor source: a human donor with Susac syndrome.

The V gene is TRBV7-2, the J gene TRBJ2-7; D is perhaps TRBD2 (6 bases). The length of the CDR3 is 15 residues. Germline V lookup: CDR1 SGHTA, CDR2 FQGNSA. V was pared by 1 base and J by 4 bases, with 14 bases between. CDR3 DNA: TGTGCCAGCAGCTTAGATGGGGCGGGAAGTTACGAGCAGTACTTC. It codes for CASSLDGAGSYEQYF.

The chain links TRBV7-9 to TRBJ2-5, with 7 nucleotides matching TRBD2. This CDR3 comprises 14 residues. V was clipped by 8 bases and J by 5 bases; unmatched bases: 11. Germline V lookup: CDR1 SEHNR, CDR2 FQNEAQ (reference sequence). As DNA, the CDR3 is TGTGCCAGCGCTGTCGGGGGGATGATGGAGACCCAGTACTTC. Translation: CASAVGGMMETQYF.

V gene TRBV29-1 combines with J gene TRBJ2-2; the D is unclear. V shed 7 bases and J shed 1 base, with 7 bases lying between them. This CDR3 has 12 residues. The germline CDR1 and CDR2 sequences are SQVTM and ANQGSEA. This CDR3 is CSGTQNTGELFF. The CDR3 DNA reads TGCAGCGGGACCCAGAACACCGGGGAGCTGTTTTTT.

The chain links TRBV5-6 to TRBJ1-5, with D possibly being TRBD1 (6 bases). The CDR3 runs 16 residues. CDR1 and CDR2 (germline): SGHDT, YYEEEE. With 4 bases removed from V and 0 bases from J, the gap between germline ends came to 14 bases. This CDR3 reads CASSTRGRYSNQPQHF. The CDR3 DNA is TGTGCCAGCAGCACCAGGGGTCGTTATAGCAATCAGCCCCAGCATTTT.

This clonotype appeared once. The V and J genes are TRBV20-1 and TRBJ2-7; the D call may be TRBD1 or TRBD2 (5 bases each). The CDR3 spans 12 residues. V was shortened by 1 base and J by 6 bases, with 10 bases between the two germline ends. In germline, CDR1 is DFQATT, CDR2 SNEGSKA (reference sequence). The CDR3 nucleotides are TGCAGTGCTAGAGCCGGGGCCTTCGAGCAGTACTTC. Translating it yields CSARAGAFEQYF.

This sequence joins TRBV5-1 and TRBJ2-1, with 10 bases identical to TRBD1. Trimming cost V 0 bases and J 6 bases; bases outside gene matches: 6. Germline assignment: CDR1 SGHRS and CDR2 YFSETQ. The CDR3 has 16 amino acids. CDR3 nucleotides: TGCGCCAGCAGCTTGGATTGGACAGGGGGTTCCAATGAGCAGTTCTTC. Its protein product is CASSLDWTGGSNEQFF.

This sequence joins TRBV6-5 and TRBJ2-5, with 7 positions matching TRBD2. Germline V gene data show CDR1 as MNHEY and CDR2 as SVGAGI. With 0 bases clipped from V and 5 bases from J, the junction kept 3 bases outside the gene matches. The CDR3 loop spans 14 amino acids. CDR3 bases: TGTGCCAGCAGTTACTCGGGAGGGCGCGAGACCCAGTACTTC. Protein product: CASSYSGGRETQYF.

The V gene is TRBV5-1, the J gene TRBJ2-3, with D perhaps assigned TRBD1 or TRBD2 (6 bases each). This CDR3 region has 17 residues. The V gene lost 2 bases and the J gene lost 0 bases, with 16 bases spanning the gap. Germline CDR1 and CDR2: SGHRS and YFSETQ. In DNA, the CDR3 is TGCGCCAGCAGCTTCCGGGGGCGCATCGAGAGCACAGATACGCAGTATTTT. The encoded protein is CASSFRGRIESTDTQYF.

The gene calls are TRBV6-6 and TRBJ2-7; 14 bases match TRBD2. V shed 10 bases, J shed 1 base, and the junction held 6 bases outside the gene matches. Germline CDR1 and CDR2: MNHNY and SVGAGI (reference sequence). The CDR3 loop spans 15 amino acids. CDR3 protein: CATVGLAGGSYEQYF. The CDR3 DNA reads as TGTGCCACCGTAGGACTAGCGGGAGGTTCCTACGAGCAGTACTTC.

V is TRBV29-1 and J is TRBJ2-5; perhaps D is TRBD1 or TRBD2 (5 bases each). This CDR3 region has 16 residues. The germline V gene has CDR1 SQVTM and CDR2 ANQGSEA. V gave up 1 base and J gave up 2 bases, with 17 bases separating them. The CDR3 sequence: CSVEGDYGAYQETQYF. As DNA, the CDR3 is TGCAGCGTTGAAGGGGATTACGGGGCATATCAAGAGACCCAGTACTTC.

The chain combines TRBV2 with TRBJ2-5, with a possible D match to TRBD2 (5 bases). Per germline, CDR1 SNHLY and CDR2 FYNNEI. Trimming stripped 7 bases from V and 7 bases from J, with 16 bases between. The CDR3 totals 13 residues. The CDR3 DNA reads TGTGCCAGCACCCGGGAACTAATAGGGACCCAGTACTTC. This sequence encodes CASTRELIGTQYF.

The CDR3 here is CASSPPGQNYEQYF. The CDR3 region has the DNA TGTGCCAGCAGTCCTCCTGGACAGAACTACGAGCAGTACTTC. The V call is TRBV5-4, the J call TRBJ2-7, with a possible D match to TRBD1 (6 bases). Germline lookup yields CDR1 SGHNT and CDR2 YYREEE (reference sequence). Trimming cost V 5 bases and J 3 bases, with 15 bases left between them. This CDR3 region has 14 residues.

The chain links TRBV4-3 to TRBJ2-3; TRBD1 is a possible D gene (6 bases). The V end lost 4 bases, the J end lost 0 bases, and 11 bases lay between the germline ends. The CDR3 is made up of 15 amino acids. Germline CDR1 is LGHNA and CDR2 is YSLEER. CDR3 in amino acids: CASSPTGSSTDTQYF. As DNA, the CDR3 is TGCGCCAGCAGCCCCACAGGGTCAAGCACAGATACGCAGTATTTT.

J is TRBJ1-5 and V is TRBV6-5; no clear D gene. Per germline, CDR1 MNHEY and CDR2 SVGAGI. V was cut by 6 bases and J by 0 bases, with 12 bases left in between. This CDR3 comprises 15 residues. In nucleotides, the CDR3 is TGTGCCAGCAGATTCACAAGTAATAGCAATCAGCCCCAGCATTTT. Translating it yields CASRFTSNSNQPQHF.

The chain has TRBV12-3 or TRBV12-4 and TRBJ2-4; 8 positions agree with TRBD1. V shed 6 bases and J 6 bases; nucleotides not matched to a gene: 7. This CDR3 contains 14 residues. This CDR3 reads CASRIQGAGNIQYF. The CDR3, as DNA: TGTGCCAGCAGGATCCAGGGGGCGGGAAACATTCAGTACTTC.

This chain joins TRBV7-9 and TRBJ2-3; D gene uncertain. There are 12 residues in the CDR3. With 2 bases removed from V and 2 bases from J, the gap between germline ends came to 2 bases. In germline, CDR1 is SEHNR, CDR2 FQNEAQ (reference sequence). The CDR3 coding sequence is TGTGCCAGCAGCTTACCCACAGATACGCAGTATTTT. Translating gives CASSLPTDTQYF.

The chain is built from TRBV5-4 and TRBJ2-7; 7 nucleotides agree with TRBD2. The CDR3 runs to 15 residues. Germline V gene sequence: CDR1 SGHNT, CDR2 YYREEE (reference sequence). V gave up 4 bases and J gave up 3 bases; unmatched junction bases: 10. CDR3 sequence reads: CASSPDGRLGYEQYF. In DNA, the CDR3 is TGTGCCAGCAGCCCGGACGGGAGGTTGGGCTACGAGCAGTACTTC.

CDR3 bases: TGCAGTGCTAGTCCCGGGAGGGCCCTATGGAATGAGCAGTTCTTC. This sequence encodes CSASPGRALWNEQFF. The J gene is TRBJ2-1, the V gene TRBV20-1; 8 bases fit TRBD2. With V trimmed by 3 bases and J by 7 bases, 11 bases remained unmatched. CDR1 DFQATT and CDR2 SNEGSKA come from the germline V gene (reference sequence). The CDR3 covers 15 residues.

V is TRBV20-1 and J is TRBJ2-7, with D perhaps TRBD1 (7 bases). Germline CDR1 and CDR2: DFQATT and SNEGSKA (reference sequence). Trimming removed 6 bases from V and 5 bases from J, with 17 bases in between. This CDR3 region has 13 residues. The CDR3 sequence is CSAQEGASDEQYF. The CDR3 DNA reads as TGCAGTGCGCAAGAGGGGGCTAGCGACGAGCAGTACTTC.

The J gene is TRBJ2-3, the V gene TRBV24-1; D uncertain. The CDR3 is made up of 14 amino acids. The V and J ends lost 4 bases and 3 bases respectively, with 10 bases between them. Germline assignment: CDR1 KGHDR and CDR2 SFDVKD. For the CDR3, the DNA is TGTGCCACCAGTGACCGGGCGCGTACAGATACGCAGTATTTT. It codes for CATSDRARTDTQYF.

Note on this clonotype: In this CDR3 the conserved last residue, phenylalanine or tryptophan, is missing, so a read error is likely. V gene TRBV7-9 combines with J gene TRBJ1-5; D unclear. The CDR3 has 15 amino acids. Trimming took off 2 bases at V and 2 bases at J, with 10 bases between the two ends. The germline V gene encodes CDR1 SEHNR and CDR2 FQNEAQ (reference sequence). The CDR3 region is CASSLKGEGNQPQHS. DNA of the CDR3: TGTGCCAGCAGCTTAAAGGGAGAGGGCAATCAGCCCCAGCATTCT.

The rearrangement joins TRBV4-2 to TRBJ1-2, with 10 positions matching TRBD1. Germline loops: CDR1 LGHNA, CDR2 YNFKEQ. The CDR3 contains 15 residues. Trimming removed 6 bases from V and 0 bases from J; junction bases left unmatched: 4. CDR3 sequence reads: CASRGQGPTNYGYTF. The CDR3 DNA is TGTGCCAGCAGGGGACAGGGGCCAACTAACTATGGCTACACCTTC.

The chain uses TRBV20-1 and TRBJ2-1, with 7 bases fitting TRBD2. With 0 bases clipped from V and 7 bases from J, the junction kept 12 bases outside the gene matches. This CDR3 is 16 amino acids long. From germline, CDR1 is DFQATT and CDR2 SNEGSKA (reference sequence). The CDR3 DNA reads as TGCAGTGCTAGAGATTTCCAGGGCGGGAGCTTTAATGAGCAGTTCTTC. Translation: CSARDFQGGSFNEQFF.

This rearrangement joins TRBV6-2 or TRBV6-3 to TRBJ2-7; the D gene is possibly TRBD2 (5 bases). Trimming shortened V by 11 bases and J by 6 bases, and 17 bases separated the two germline ends. CDR1 MNHEY and CDR2 SVGEGT come from the germline V gene. The CDR3 covers 12 residues. The DNA of the CDR3 is TGTGCCGCCAGTCGGGGATCTCGCGAGCAGTACTTC. Residues: CAASRGSREQYF.

This chain connects TRBV6-1 to TRBJ1-1; D unclear. Germline V lookup: CDR1 MNHNS, CDR2 SASEGT. V was shortened by 8 bases and J by 11 bases, with 15 bases between the two germline ends. The CDR3 consists of 11 residues. DNA for the CDR3: TGTGCCAGCGAGTATAGGTTCGAGGCTTTCTTT. Protein sequence: CASEYRFEAFF.

The genes are TRBV5-1 and TRBJ2-7; D is possibly TRBD2 (6 bases). The CDR3 covers 15 residues. Trimming pared 4 bases from V and 2 bases from J, leaving 16 bases between. Germline CDR1 is SGHRS and CDR2 is YFSETQ. The CDR3 loop is CASSQVAEGPYEQYF. The CDR3 DNA reads as TGCGCCAGCAGCCAAGTAGCGGAAGGACCCTACGAGCAGTACTTC.

V is TRBV20-1 and J is TRBJ2-1; D is unclear. In germline, CDR1 is DFQATT, CDR2 SNEGSKA (reference sequence). V lost 1 base and J 5 bases, leaving 12 bases between the germline ends. CDR3 length equals 14 residues. CDR3 loop: CSARVGSQDNEQFF. The CDR3 region has the DNA TGCAGTGCTAGAGTGGGCAGTCAGGACAATGAGCAGTTCTTC.

This clonotype was recorded only once. The chain carries TRBV6-2 or TRBV6-3 and TRBJ2-7; 7 nucleotides line up with TRBD2. Trimming took 6 bases from V and 7 from J; bases not matched to a gene: 12. Per the germline V gene, CDR1 is MNHEY and CDR2 is SVGEGT. The CDR3 length is 14 residues. CDR3 bases: TGTGCCAGCAGGGTAGCGGGCCACGGACTTGAGCAGTACTTC. It codes for CASRVAGHGLEQYF.

V usage is TRBV7-2 and J usage is TRBJ2-1, with 11 nucleotides matching TRBD2. CDR1 and CDR2 (germline): SGHTA, FQGNSA. The ends lost 6 bases at V and 5 bases at J; junction bases unmatched: 6. The CDR3 is made up of 15 amino acids. CDR3 loop: CASSLTSGRNNEQFF. The CDR3 nucleotides are TGTGCCAGCAGTCTAACTAGCGGGAGAAACAATGAGCAGTTCTTC.

The chain uses TRBV29-1 and TRBJ2-4, with a weak D call TRBD2 (5 bases). This CDR3 spans 13 amino acids. Trimming removed 0 bases from V and 8 bases from J, with 11 bases in between. CDR1 and CDR2 (germline): SQVTM, ANQGSEA. CDR3 sequence: CSVEDHAGDIQYF. Here the CDR3 DNA reads TGCAGCGTTGAAGATCACGCCGGGGACATTCAGTACTTC.

The chain recombines TRBV30 with TRBJ2-5; TRBD2 agrees at 7 bases. The trim removed 8 bases at V and 4 bases at J, leaving 7 bases unmatched. The germline V gene encodes CDR1 GTSNPN and CDR2 SVGIG (reference sequence). There are 12 residues in the CDR3. The CDR3 nucleotides read TGTGCCCGGGGGGATTTGGGAGAGACCCAGTACTTC. This encodes CARGDLGETQYF.

The chain carries TRBV29-1 and TRBJ1-2, with D unclear. V was clipped by 6 bases and J by 3 bases, with 20 bases between them. From germline, CDR1 is SQVTM and CDR2 ANQGSEA. This CDR3 contains 15 residues. The CDR3 DNA follows: TGCAGCGTGACGAAGGGAGGCAAGGACTACTATGGCTACACCTTC. Residues: CSVTKGGKDYYGYTF.